The TCR beta chain under discussion was sequenced for a study of blood T cell repertoires in COVID-19. TCRdb's table, derived via immunoSEQ multiplex PCR, lists solely in-frame clones and lacks some. Here the sample spans about 370,000 clones, over 75% being singletons. With 6 bases removed from V and 9 bases from J, the gap between germline ends came to 18 bases. This CDR3 spans 15 amino acids. Germline CDR1 and CDR2: SGHTA and FQGNSA. Individuals aged about 18 to 100 years were recruited from approximately 22 US areas. Participant-given clinical history determined each cohort assignment. Recovered status in Cohort 3 required two negative PCRs, clearance, or symptom resolution.

The chain employs TRBV7-2 and TRBJ1-6; D call uncertain. This receptor was obtained from a man between 18 and 29 years old who had recovered from COVID-19. Sequencing was done on a sample of PBMCs or T cells enriched from blood (not recorded which). The chain's CDR3 is CASSTPPGSGSPLHF. The CDR3 region has the DNA TGTGCCAGCAGTACGCCCCCCGGGAGTGGTTCACCCCTCCACTTT.